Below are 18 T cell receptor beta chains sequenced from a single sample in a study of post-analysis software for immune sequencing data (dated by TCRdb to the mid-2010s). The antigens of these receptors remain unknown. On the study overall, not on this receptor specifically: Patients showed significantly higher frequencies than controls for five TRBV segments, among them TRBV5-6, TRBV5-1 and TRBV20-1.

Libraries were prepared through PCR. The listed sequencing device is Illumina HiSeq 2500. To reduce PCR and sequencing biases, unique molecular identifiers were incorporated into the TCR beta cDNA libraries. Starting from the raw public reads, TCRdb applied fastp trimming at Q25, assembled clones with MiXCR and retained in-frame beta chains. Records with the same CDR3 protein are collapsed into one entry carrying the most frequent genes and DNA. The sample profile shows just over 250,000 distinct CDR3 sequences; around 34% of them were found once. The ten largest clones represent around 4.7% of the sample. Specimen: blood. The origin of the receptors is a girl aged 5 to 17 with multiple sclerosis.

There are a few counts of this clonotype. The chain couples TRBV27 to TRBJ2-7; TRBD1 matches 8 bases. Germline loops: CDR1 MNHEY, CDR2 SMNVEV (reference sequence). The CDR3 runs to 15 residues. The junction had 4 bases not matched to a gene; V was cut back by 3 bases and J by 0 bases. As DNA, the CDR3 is TGTGCCAGCAGTTTGTACACAGGGGGCTCCTACGAGCAGTACTTC. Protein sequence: CASSLYTGGSYEQYF.

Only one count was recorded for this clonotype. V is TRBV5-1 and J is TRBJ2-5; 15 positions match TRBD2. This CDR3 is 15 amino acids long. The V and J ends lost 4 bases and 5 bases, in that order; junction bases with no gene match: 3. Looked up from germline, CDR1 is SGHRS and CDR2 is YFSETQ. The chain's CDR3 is CASSKGTSGGETQYF. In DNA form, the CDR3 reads TGCGCCAGCAGCAAAGGGACTAGCGGGGGGGAGACCCAGTACTTC. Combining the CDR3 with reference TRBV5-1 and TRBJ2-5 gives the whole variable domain KAGVTQTPRYLIKTRGQQVTLSCSPISGHRSVSWYQQTPGQGLQFLFEYFSETQRNKGNFPGRFSGRQFSNSRSEMNVSTLELGDSALYLCASSKGTSGGETQYFGPGTRLLVL.

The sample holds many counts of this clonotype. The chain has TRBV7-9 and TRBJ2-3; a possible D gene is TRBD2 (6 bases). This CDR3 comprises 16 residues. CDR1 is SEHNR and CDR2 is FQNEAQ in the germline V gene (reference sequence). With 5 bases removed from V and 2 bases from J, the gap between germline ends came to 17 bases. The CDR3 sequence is CASSPSDKGYTDTQYF. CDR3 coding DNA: TGTGCCAGCAGCCCTAGCGACAAGGGCTACACAGATACGCAGTATTTT.

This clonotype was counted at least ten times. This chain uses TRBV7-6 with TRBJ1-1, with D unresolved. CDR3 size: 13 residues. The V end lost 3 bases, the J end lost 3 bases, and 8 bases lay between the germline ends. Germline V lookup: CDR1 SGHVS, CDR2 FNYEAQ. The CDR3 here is CASSLKEDTEAFF. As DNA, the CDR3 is TGTGCCAGCAGCTTGAAGGAGGACACTGAAGCTTTCTTT.

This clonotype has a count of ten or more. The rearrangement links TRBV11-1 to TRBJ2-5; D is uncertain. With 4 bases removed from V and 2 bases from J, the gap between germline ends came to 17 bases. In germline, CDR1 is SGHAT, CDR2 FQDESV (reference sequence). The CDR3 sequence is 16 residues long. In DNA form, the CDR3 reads TGTGCCAGCAGCTCCCGACTCACTCAGAGGCAAGAGACCCAGTACTTC. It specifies CASSSRLTQRQETQYF.

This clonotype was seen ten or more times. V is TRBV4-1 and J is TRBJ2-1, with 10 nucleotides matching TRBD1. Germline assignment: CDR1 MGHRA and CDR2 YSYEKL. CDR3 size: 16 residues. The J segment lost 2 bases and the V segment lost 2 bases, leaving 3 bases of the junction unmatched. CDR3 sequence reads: CASSQTGTGAYNEQFF. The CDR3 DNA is TGCGCCAGCAGCCAAACCGGGACAGGGGCCTACAATGAGCAGTTCTTC.

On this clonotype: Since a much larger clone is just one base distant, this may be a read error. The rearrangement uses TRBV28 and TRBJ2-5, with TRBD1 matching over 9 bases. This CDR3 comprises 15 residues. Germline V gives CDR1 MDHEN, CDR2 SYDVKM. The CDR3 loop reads CTSSDRGSLQETQYF. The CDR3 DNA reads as TGTACCAGTTCGGACAGGGGATCCCTCCAAGAGACCCAGTACTTC. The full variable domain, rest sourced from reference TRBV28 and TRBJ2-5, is DVKVTQSSRYLVKRTGEKVFLECVQDMDHENMFWYRQDPGLGLRLIYFSYDVKMKEKGDIPEGYSVSREKKERFSLILESASTNQTSMYLCTSSDRGSLQETQYFGPGTRLLVL.

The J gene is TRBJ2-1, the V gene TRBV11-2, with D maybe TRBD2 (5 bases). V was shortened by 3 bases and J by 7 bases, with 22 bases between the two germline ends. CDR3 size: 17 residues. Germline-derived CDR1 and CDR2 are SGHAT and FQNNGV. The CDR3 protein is CASSLGRLYARDNEQFF. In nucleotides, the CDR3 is TGTGCCAGCAGCTTGGGCCGACTTTACGCTCGGGATAATGAGCAGTTCTTC.

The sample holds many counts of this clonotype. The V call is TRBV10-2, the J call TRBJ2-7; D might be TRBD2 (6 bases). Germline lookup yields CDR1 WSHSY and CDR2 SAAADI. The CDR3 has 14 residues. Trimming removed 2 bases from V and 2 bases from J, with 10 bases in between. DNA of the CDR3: TGCGCCAGCAGTGAGCCGGGACTGACCTACGAGCAGTACTTC. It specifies CASSEPGLTYEQYF.

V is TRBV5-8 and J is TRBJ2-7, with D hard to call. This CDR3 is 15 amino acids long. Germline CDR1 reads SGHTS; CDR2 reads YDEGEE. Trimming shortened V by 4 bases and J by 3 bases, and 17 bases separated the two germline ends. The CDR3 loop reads CASSRPIWGNYEQYF. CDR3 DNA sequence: TGTGCCAGCAGCCGCCCAATATGGGGAAACTACGAGCAGTACTTC.

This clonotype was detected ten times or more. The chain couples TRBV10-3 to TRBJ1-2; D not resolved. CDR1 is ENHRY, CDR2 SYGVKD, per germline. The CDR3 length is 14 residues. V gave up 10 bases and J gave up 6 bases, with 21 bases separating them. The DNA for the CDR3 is TGTGCCACCCTAGGAGAATTGCTCTTTCATGGCTACACCTTC. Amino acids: CATLGELLFHGYTF.

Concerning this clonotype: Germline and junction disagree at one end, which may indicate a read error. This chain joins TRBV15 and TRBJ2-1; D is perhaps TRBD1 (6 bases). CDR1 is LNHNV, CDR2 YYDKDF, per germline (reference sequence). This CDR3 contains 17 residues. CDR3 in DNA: TGTGCCACCAGCGGAGACATTACAGGGATCCAAGAGATGGCCCAGTTCTTC. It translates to CATSGDITGIQEMAQFF.

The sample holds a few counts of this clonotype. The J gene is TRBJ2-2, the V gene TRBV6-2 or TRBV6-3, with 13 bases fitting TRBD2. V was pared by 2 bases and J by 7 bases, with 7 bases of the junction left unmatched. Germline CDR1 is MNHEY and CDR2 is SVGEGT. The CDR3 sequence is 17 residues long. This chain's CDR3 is CASSYPGLAGVDGELFF. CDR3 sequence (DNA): TGTGCCAGCAGTTACCCCGGACTAGCGGGAGTGGACGGGGAGCTGTTTTTT.

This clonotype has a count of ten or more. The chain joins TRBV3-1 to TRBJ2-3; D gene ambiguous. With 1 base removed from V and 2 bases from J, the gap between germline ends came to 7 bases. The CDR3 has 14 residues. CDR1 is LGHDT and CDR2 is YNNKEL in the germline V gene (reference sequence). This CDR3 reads CASSQGVDTDTQYF. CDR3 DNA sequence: TGTGCCAGCAGCCAAGGGGTCGACACAGATACGCAGTATTTT.

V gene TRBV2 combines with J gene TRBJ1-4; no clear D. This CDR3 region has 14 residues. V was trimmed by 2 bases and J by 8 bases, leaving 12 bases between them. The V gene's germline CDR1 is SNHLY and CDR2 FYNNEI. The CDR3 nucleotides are TGTGCCAGCAGTGAACCACGTGAAGGAGAAAAACTGTTTTTT. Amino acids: CASSEPREGEKLFF.

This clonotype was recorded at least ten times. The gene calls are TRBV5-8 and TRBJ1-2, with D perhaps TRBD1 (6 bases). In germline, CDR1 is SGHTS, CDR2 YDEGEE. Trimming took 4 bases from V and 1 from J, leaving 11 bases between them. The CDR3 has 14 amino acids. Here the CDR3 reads CASSAWGRNYGYTF. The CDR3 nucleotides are TGTGCCAGCAGCGCCTGGGGGCGTAACTATGGCTACACCTTC.

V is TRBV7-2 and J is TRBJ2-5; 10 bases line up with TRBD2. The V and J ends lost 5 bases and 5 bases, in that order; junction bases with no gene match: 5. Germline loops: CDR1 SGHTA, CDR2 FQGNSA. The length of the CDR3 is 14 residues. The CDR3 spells CASSQAGGGETQYF. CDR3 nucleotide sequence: TGTGCCAGCAGCCAAGCGGGAGGGGGCGAGACCCAGTACTTC.

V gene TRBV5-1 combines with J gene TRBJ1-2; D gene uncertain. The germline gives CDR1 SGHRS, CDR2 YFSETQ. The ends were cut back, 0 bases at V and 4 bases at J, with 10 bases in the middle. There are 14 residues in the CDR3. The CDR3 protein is CASSLAGPFYGYTF. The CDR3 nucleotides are TGCGCCAGCAGCTTGGCCGGGCCTTTCTATGGCTACACCTTC.